This T cell receptor beta chain derives from a study of lymphopenia after photon versus proton radiotherapy. Findings of the study overall: Post-nadir TCR diversity decline inversely tracked overall survival among those who died.

The germline CDR1 and CDR2 sequences are SGHKS and YYEKEE (reference sequence). The CDR3 totals 15 residues. V was cut by 0 bases and J by 1 base, with 11 bases left in between. Turning to this clone: Its target is not known.

Sequencing used immunoSEQ multiplex PCR; TCRdb keeps in-frame clones, though not all of them. This table holds 60,000 or so clones, approximately 90% found once. The input for sequencing was peripheral blood, taken from a patient treated with proton-based radiotherapy. This TCR was sampled from a man older than 75 with esophageal cancer. The genes are TRBV5-5 and TRBJ2-7; D is undetermined. In DNA form, the CDR3 reads TGTGCCAGCAGCTTGGTGGCAGGTTATTCCTACGAGCAGTACTTC. It is translated as CASSLVAGYSYEQYF.